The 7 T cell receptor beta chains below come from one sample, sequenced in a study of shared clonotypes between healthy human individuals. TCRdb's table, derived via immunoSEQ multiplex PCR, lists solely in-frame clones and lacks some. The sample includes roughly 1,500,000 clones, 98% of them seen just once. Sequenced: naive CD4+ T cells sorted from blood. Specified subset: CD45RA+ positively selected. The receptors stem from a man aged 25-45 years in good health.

For the CDR3, the DNA is TGTGCCAGCAGCTCCGGGACCACAGATACGCAGTATTTT. This sequence encodes CASSSGTTDTQYF. The V call is TRBV5-4, the J call TRBJ2-3; the D call may be TRBD1 or TRBD2 (5 bases each). Trimming stripped 3 bases from V and 2 bases from J, with 7 bases between. Per germline, CDR1 SGHNT and CDR2 YYREEE (reference sequence). CDR3 size: 13 residues.

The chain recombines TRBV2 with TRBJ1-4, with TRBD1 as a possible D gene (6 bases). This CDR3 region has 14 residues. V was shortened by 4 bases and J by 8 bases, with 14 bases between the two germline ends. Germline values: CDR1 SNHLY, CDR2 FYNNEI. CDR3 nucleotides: TGTGCCAGCAGTGTTGTCAGGGGAGGGGAAAAACTGTTTTTT. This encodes CASSVVRGGEKLFF. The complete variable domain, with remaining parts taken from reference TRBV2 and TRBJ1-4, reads EPEVTQTPSHQVTQMGQEVILRCVPISNHLYFYWYRQILGQKVEFLVSFYNNEISEKSEIFDDQFSVERPDGSNFTLKIRSTKLEDSAMYFCASSVVRGGEKLFFGSGTQLSVL.

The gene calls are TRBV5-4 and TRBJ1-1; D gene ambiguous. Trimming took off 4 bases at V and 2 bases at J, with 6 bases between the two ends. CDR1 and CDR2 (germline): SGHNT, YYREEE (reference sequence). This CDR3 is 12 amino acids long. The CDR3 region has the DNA TGTGCCAGCAGCCGGGTAAACACTGAAGCTTTCTTT. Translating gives CASSRVNTEAFF. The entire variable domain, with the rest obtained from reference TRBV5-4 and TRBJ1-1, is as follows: ETGVTQSPTHLIKTRGQQVTLRCSSQSGHNTVSWYQQALGQGPQFIFQYYREEENGRGNFPPRFSGLQFPNYSSELNVNALELDDSALYLCASSRVNTEAFFGQGTRLTVV.

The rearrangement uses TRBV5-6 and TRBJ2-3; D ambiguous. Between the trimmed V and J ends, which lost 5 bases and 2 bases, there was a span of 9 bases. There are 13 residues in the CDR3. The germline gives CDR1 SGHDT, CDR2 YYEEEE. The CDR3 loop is CASSSFLTDTQYF. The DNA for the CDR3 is TGTGCCAGCAGTTCATTCCTCACAGATACGCAGTATTTT. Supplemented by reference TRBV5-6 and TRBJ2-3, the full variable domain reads DAGVTQSPTHLIKTRGQQVTLRCSPKSGHDTVSWYQQALGQGPQFIFQYYEEEERQRGNFPDRFSGHQFPNYSSELNVNALLLGDSALYLCASSSFLTDTQYFGPGTRLTVL.

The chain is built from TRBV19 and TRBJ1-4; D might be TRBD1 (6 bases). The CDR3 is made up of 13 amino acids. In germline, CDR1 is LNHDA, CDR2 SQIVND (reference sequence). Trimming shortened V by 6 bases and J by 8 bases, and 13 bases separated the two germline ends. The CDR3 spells CASSRDIREKLFF. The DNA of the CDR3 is TGTGCCAGTAGCCGGGACATCCGAGAAAAACTGTTTTTT. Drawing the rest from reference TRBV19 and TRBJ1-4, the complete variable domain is DGGITQSPKYLFRKEGQNVTLSCEQNLNHDAMYWYRQDPGQGLRLIYYSQIVNDFQKGDIAEGYSVSREKKESFPLTVTSAQKNPTAFYLCASSRDIREKLFFGSGTQLSVL.

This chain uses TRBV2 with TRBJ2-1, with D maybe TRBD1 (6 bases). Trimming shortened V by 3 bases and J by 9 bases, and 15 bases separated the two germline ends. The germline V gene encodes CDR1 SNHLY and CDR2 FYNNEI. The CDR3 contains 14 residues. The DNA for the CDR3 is TGTGCCAGCAGTGACCTCTTACAGGGCGGTGAGCAGTTCTTC. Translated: CASSDLLQGGEQFF.

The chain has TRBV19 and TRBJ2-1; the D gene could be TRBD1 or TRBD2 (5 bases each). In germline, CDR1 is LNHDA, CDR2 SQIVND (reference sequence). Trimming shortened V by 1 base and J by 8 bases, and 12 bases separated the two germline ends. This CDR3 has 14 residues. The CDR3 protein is CASSIVAGRDEQFF. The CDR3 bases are TGTGCCAGTAGTATAGTAGCAGGGCGGGATGAGCAGTTCTTC.